What follows are 15 T cell receptor beta chains derived from one specimen sequenced in a study of naive and memory T cell subsets. Study conclusions and caveats: Especially in CD8 cells, naive repertoires contained a few larger clonotypes, possibly CD45RA-re-expressing memory cells.

These receptors lack a known antigen. Two oligonucleotides, mixed equimolar, formed the beta constant-region primer covering TRBC1 and TRBC2. Nested alpha and beta constant-region primers with the SP2 primer drove four PCR rounds on ligated cDNA. TCRdb processed the UMI-ligation and nested PCR reads anew with MiXCR; each CDR3 protein has one entry. The table has 130,000 to 150,000 distinct CDR3 sequences, 20% to 25% seen once. Source material: naive CD4+ T cells from blood. These receptors were obtained from a human donor in good health.

The V gene is TRBV7-2, the J gene TRBJ2-7, with D uncertain. Germline-derived CDR1 and CDR2 are SGHTA and FQGNSA. The CDR3 has 14 amino acids. V lost 2 bases to trimming and J lost 0 bases, with 8 bases between them. In DNA form, the CDR3 reads TGTGCCAGCAGCTTACCGGTCAGCTCCTACGAGCAGTACTTC. Residues: CASSLPVSSYEQYF.

This clonotype was observed many times. The genes are TRBV20-1 and TRBJ1-1; D uncertain. From germline, CDR1 is DFQATT and CDR2 SNEGSKA (reference sequence). CDR3 length equals 13 residues. Trimming pared 6 bases from V and 0 bases from J, leaving 11 bases between. The CDR3 here is CSALIGVNTEAFF. The CDR3 nucleotides read TGCAGTGCCCTCATCGGGGTGAACACTGAAGCTTTCTTT.

There are many counts of this clonotype. The rearrangement links TRBV5-1 to TRBJ2-3; D gene ambiguous. V lost 2 bases, J lost 5 bases, and 6 bases lay in between. The CDR3 has 12 amino acids. The germline gives CDR1 SGHRS, CDR2 YFSETQ. CDR3: CASSFGIDTQYF. CDR3 coding DNA: TGCGCCAGCAGCTTTGGTATAGATACGCAGTATTTT.

At least ten counts were recorded for this clonotype. The genes are TRBV24-1 and TRBJ2-3; D not certain. Germline V CDR1 and CDR2: KGHDR, SFDVKD. The CDR3 runs to 13 residues. Trimming pared 6 bases from V and 0 bases from J, leaving 6 bases between. The CDR3 here is CATSPGSTDTQYF. The CDR3 coding sequence is TGTGCCACCAGTCCTGGGAGCACAGATACGCAGTATTTT.

The V call is TRBV7-9, the J call TRBJ2-7; no clear D gene. CDR3 length: 14 amino acids. V lost 2 bases and J lost 1, with 9 bases in between. Germline V CDR1 and CDR2: SEHNR, FQNEAQ (reference sequence). The CDR3 sequence: CASSLQSGSYEQYF. The CDR3 DNA reads TGTGCCAGCAGCTTACAGTCTGGGTCCTACGAGCAGTACTTC.

The rearrangement joins TRBV10-3 to TRBJ2-7, with D possibly matching TRBD1 (6 bases). The V end lost 3 bases, the J end lost 2 bases, and 11 bases lay between the germline ends. Germline V gives CDR1 ENHRY, CDR2 SYGVKD. This CDR3 contains 14 residues. CDR3 DNA: TGTGCCATCAGTGAATGGAACAGGGCCTACGAGCAGTACTTC. This sequence encodes CAISEWNRAYEQYF.

This rearrangement joins TRBV12-3 or TRBV12-4 to TRBJ2-7; D not resolved. Trimming pared 1 base from V and 2 bases from J, leaving 12 bases between. The CDR3 covers 15 residues. In nucleotides, the CDR3 is TGTGCCAGCAGTTTAGGGCAGATAGTCCCCTACGAGCAGTACTTC. Residues: CASSLGQIVPYEQYF.

Note on this clonotype: At one end, the junction sequence differs from germline, possibly due to a read error. The chain recombines TRBV3-1 with TRBJ1-3; no clear D gene. The CDR3 extends over 14 amino acids. Germline V CDR1 and CDR2: LGHDT, YNNKEL (reference sequence). CDR3 nucleotides: TGTGCCACAAGTCCGGGGATTTGGTTAAACACCATAAATTTT. Translated: CATSPGIWLNTINF.

This chain connects TRBV28 to TRBJ2-3; TRBD1 matches at 9 bases. CDR3 size: 14 residues. In germline, CDR1 is MDHEN, CDR2 SYDVKM. With 5 bases clipped from V and 5 bases from J, the junction kept 5 bases outside the gene matches. The CDR3 is CASSPQGAGDTQYF. CDR3 sequence (DNA): TGTGCCAGCAGTCCACAGGGGGCTGGAGATACGCAGTATTTT.

This rearrangement joins TRBV4-3 to TRBJ1-2; 7 bases map to TRBD1. The V gene's germline CDR1 is LGHNA and CDR2 YSLEER. The CDR3 sequence is 13 residues long. Trimming cost V 1 base and J 6 bases; bases outside gene matches: 2. The CDR3 protein is CASSQVQGNGYTF. The CDR3 DNA follows: TGCGCCAGCAGCCAAGTACAGGGGAATGGCTACACCTTC.

The chain couples TRBV7-3 to TRBJ2-1; D is possibly TRBD1 or TRBD2 (5 bases each). V lost 5 bases to trimming and J lost 6 bases, with 17 bases between them. Germline CDR1 SGHTA, CDR2 FQGTGA. CDR3 length: 15 residues. The CDR3 region has the DNA TGTGCCAGCAGCCAAGGGGCTAGCTGGGGCAATGAGCAGTTCTTC. This codes for CASSQGASWGNEQFF.

This chain joins TRBV6-5 and TRBJ1-4, with D hard to call. Trimming took 5 bases from V and 12 from J, leaving 16 bases between them. CDR1 is MNHEY and CDR2 is SVGAGI in the germline V gene. The CDR3 covers 13 residues. In DNA, the CDR3 is TGTGCCAGCAGTGAGACTCATCTCGGGGAACTGTTTTTT. Translating it yields CASSETHLGELFF.

The rearrangement links TRBV20-1 to TRBJ2-7, with D uncertain. V lost 6 bases and J lost 6, with 15 bases in between. The CDR3 sequence is 12 residues long. From germline, CDR1 is DFQATT and CDR2 SNEGSKA (reference sequence). CDR3 sequence (DNA): TGCAGTGCCTCAGGCTGGTCTCGCGAGCAGTACTTC. Protein sequence: CSASGWSREQYF.

This rearrangement joins TRBV30 to TRBJ2-7; no clear D gene. The CDR3 contains 12 residues. V gave up 3 bases and J gave up 2 bases, with 8 bases separating them. CDR1 is GTSNPN and CDR2 is SVGIG in the germline V gene (reference sequence). CDR3 loop: CAWRGGTYEQYF. The DNA of the CDR3 is TGTGCCTGGAGGGGCGGTACCTACGAGCAGTACTTC.

V and J are TRBV6-2 or TRBV6-3 and TRBJ2-7; perhaps TRBD2 as D (5 bases). The CDR3 has 13 amino acids. Germline values: CDR1 MNHEY, CDR2 SVGEGT. V lost 8 bases, J lost 2 bases, and 13 bases lay in between. DNA of the CDR3: TGTGCCAGCGGACTCCTAACCCCCTACGAGCAGTACTTC. Translated: CASGLLTPYEQYF.